The clone carrying this T cell receptor (beta chain) was picked up one time. Its antigen is unidentified. This CDR3 has 16 amino acids. The V end was cut by 4 bases, the J end by 5 bases, with 20 bases between. Germline V gene sequence: CDR1 MGHRA, CDR2 YSYEKL. Vbeta (60) and Jbeta (13) primers were used in the PCR. Profiling relied on immunoSEQ multiplex PCR, and the TCRdb table lists in-frame clones only, not all of them. The sample holds about 120,000 clones, under 85% seen once. The sample belongs to a study of cytomegalovirus exposure and HLA in healthy donors. Study-level findings and limits: When analyzed later, a missense DCLRE1C variant was found to be linked to TCR beta V- and J-gene trimming. When a later analysis was performed, an Asian-associated ancestry cluster reportedly had fewer N-insertions than the approximately 680-donor mean. Exclusion as indistinguishable affected some V segments, including TRBV6-2 and TRBV6-3. Sequencing likely generated an artifact that appeared as a cluster of highly shared sequence variants.

The clonotype originates from a man aged 35 to 55 in good health and CMV-seropositive. The sequencing sample was made of PBMCs. The chain combines TRBV4-1 with TRBJ2-5; TRBD2 might be the D (5 bases). The chain's CDR3 is CASSRDMGSLGETQYF. The DNA of the CDR3 is TGCGCCAGCAGCCGAGATATGGGGAGCCTTGGGGAGACCCAGTACTTC.